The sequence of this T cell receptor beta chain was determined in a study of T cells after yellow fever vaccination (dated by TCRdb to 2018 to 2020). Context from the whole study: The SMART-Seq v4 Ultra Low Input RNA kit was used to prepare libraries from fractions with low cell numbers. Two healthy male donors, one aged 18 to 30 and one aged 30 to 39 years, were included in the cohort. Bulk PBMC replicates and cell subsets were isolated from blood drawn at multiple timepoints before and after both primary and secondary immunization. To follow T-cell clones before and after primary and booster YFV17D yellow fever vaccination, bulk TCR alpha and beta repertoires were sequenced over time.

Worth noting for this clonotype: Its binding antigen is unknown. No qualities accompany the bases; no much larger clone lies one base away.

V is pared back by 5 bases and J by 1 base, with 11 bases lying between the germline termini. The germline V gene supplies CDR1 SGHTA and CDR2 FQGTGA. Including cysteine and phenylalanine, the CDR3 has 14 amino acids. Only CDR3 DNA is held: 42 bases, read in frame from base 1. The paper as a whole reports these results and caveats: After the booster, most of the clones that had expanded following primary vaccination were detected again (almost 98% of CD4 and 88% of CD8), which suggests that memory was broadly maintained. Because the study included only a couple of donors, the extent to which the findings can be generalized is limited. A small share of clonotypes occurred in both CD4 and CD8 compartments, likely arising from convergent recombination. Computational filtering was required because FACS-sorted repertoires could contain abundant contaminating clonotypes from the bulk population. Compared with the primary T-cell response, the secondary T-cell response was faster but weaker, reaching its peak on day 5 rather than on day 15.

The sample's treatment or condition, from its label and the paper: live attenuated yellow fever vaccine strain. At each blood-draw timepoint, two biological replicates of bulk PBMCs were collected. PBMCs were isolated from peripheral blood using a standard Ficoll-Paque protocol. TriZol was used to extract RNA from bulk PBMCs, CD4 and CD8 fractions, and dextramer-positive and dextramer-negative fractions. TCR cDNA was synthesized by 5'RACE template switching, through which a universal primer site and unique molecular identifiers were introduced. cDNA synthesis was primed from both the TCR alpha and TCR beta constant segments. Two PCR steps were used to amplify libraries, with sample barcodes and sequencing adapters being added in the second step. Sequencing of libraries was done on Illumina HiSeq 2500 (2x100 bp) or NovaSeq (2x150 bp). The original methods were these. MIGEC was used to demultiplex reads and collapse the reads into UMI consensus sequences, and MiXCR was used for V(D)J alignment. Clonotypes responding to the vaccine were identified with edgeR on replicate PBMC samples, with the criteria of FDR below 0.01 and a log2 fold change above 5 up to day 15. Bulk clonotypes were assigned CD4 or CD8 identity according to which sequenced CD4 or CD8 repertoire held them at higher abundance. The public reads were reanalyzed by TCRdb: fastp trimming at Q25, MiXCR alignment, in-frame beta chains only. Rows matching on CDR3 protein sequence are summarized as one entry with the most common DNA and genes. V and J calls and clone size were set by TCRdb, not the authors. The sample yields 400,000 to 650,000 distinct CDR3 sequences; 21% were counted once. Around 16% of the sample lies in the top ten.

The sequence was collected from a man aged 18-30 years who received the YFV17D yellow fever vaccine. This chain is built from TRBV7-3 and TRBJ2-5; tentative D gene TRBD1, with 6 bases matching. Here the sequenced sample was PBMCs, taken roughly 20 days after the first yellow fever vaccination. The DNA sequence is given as TGTGCCAGCAGCCCATCAGGGGTCCAAGAGACCCAGTACTTC. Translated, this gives CASSPSGVQETQYF.